The 24 T cell receptor beta chains reported below all come from one sample, sequenced in a study of T-cell reconstitution after alpha-beta-depleted transplantation in children. Preparation of the TCRbeta library was carried out with unique molecular identifiers. TCRdb processed the PCR reads anew with MiXCR; each CDR3 protein has one entry. Of 230,000 or so distinct CDR3 sequences listed, about 12% were seen once; the top ten hold 2.6%. Sequencing was performed on PBMCs from the stem cell graft donor, taken from the stem cell graft. All receptors come from a human donor who donated a stem cell graft to a child with acute lymphoblastic leukemia.

The CDR3: CASSFTGRAEAFF. CDR3 nucleotide sequence: TGTGCCAGCAGCTTTACCGGCCGGGCTGAAGCTTTCTTT. The chain links TRBV13 to TRBJ1-1; D not resolved. The CDR3 spans 13 residues. Germline loops: CDR1 PRHDT, CDR2 FYEKMQ (reference sequence). V was trimmed by 3 bases and J by 6 bases, leaving 11 bases between them.

This clonotype was detected many times. The chain joins TRBV3-1 to TRBJ2-2; perhaps TRBD2 as D (5 bases). The germline V gene has CDR1 LGHDT and CDR2 YNNKEL (reference sequence). Trimming removed 0 bases at V and 4 bases at J, with 21 bases between. The CDR3 runs to 19 residues. The CDR3 reads CASSQDWRKGTSGTGELFF. The CDR3 nucleotides are TGTGCCAGCAGCCAAGATTGGAGGAAGGGAACCTCGGGCACCGGGGAGCTGTTTTTT.

A few counts support this clonotype. The junction and the germline gene differ at one end; a read error may be behind it. V gene TRBV2 combines with J gene TRBJ1-5; TRBD1 might be the D (6 bases). Germline V gene sequence: CDR1 SNHLY, CDR2 FYNNEI. This CDR3 is 19 amino acids long. For the CDR3, the DNA is TGTACCAGCAGTTTAGCCCCTGGAGGGGGGCGTATTAGCAATCAGCCCCAGCATTTT. Its protein product is CTSSLAPGGGRISNQPQHF.

In this sample, this clonotype turned up many times. The V and J genes are TRBV10-3 and TRBJ2-3; 13 bases match TRBD2. Germline V gives CDR1 ENHRY, CDR2 SYGVKD. Trimming at V came to 10 bases and at J to 4 bases, leaving 5 bases not matched to a gene. The CDR3 runs to 14 residues. CDR3 nucleotides: TGTGCCACCCGGACTAGCGGGAGTTCAGATACGCAGTATTTT. It specifies CATRTSGSSDTQYF.

This clonotype has ten or more counts. The rearrangement uses TRBV20-1 and TRBJ2-4; D is ambiguous. CDR1 and CDR2 (germline): DFQATT, SNEGSKA (reference sequence). The CDR3 spans 14 residues. V shed 0 bases and J shed 3 bases, with 9 bases lying between them. The CDR3 DNA sequence: TGCAGTGCTAGAGATACCGTAGGCAAAAACATTCAGTACTTC. Amino acid sequence: CSARDTVGKNIQYF.

This clonotype has a single count. This may stem from a read error, because a much larger clone lies one nucleotide away. The chain couples TRBV20-1 to TRBJ2-1; D is unclear. The CDR3 extends over 11 amino acids. V was clipped by 3 bases and J by 12 bases, with 12 bases between them. In germline, CDR1 is DFQATT, CDR2 SNEGSKA (reference sequence). The CDR3 nucleotides are TGCAGTGCTAGTCAGCCCCCGGCGCAGTTCTTC. It specifies CSASQPPAQFF.

The chain combines TRBV6-5 with TRBJ1-2, with 7 bases fitting TRBD1. This CDR3 is 19 amino acids long. Losses at the gene ends were 0 bases for V and 4 bases for J; bases not matched to a gene: 17. Germline lookup yields CDR1 MNHEY and CDR2 SVGAGI. CDR3 sequence reads: CASSYSILDRGPNPYGYTF. Written as DNA, the CDR3 is TGTGCCAGCAGTTACTCGATTCTGGATAGGGGGCCCAACCCCTATGGCTACACCTTC.

This clonotype was detected only a few times. The rearrangement joins TRBV6-1 to TRBJ2-7, with D perhaps being TRBD1 or TRBD2 (5 bases each). Trimming removed 6 bases at V and 0 bases at J, with 9 bases between. Germline lookup yields CDR1 MNHNS and CDR2 SASEGT. The CDR3 length is 13 residues. DNA of the CDR3: TGTGCCAGCAGGCGAGGGGCCTCCTACGAGCAGTACTTC. This encodes CASRRGASYEQYF.

The chain joins TRBV11-2 to TRBJ2-6; D remains unclear. This CDR3 has 19 amino acids. Germline V gives CDR1 SGHAT, CDR2 FQNNGV. Trimming took 5 bases from V and 1 from J, leaving 21 bases between them. The CDR3: CASSHTINPSWSGANVLTF. CDR3 sequence (DNA): TGTGCCAGCAGCCATACCATTAACCCCTCTTGGTCTGGGGCCAACGTCCTGACTTTC.

Many counts were recorded for this clonotype. V and J are TRBV10-1 and TRBJ2-2, with D perhaps being TRBD1 or TRBD2 (5 bases each). Trimming pared 8 bases from V and 4 bases from J, leaving 11 bases between. This CDR3 has 13 residues. The germline V gene has CDR1 WNHNN and CDR2 SYGVQD (reference sequence). CDR3 DNA: TGCGCCAGCCGGGACCACTTCACCGGGGAGCTGTTTTTT. This gives the protein CASRDHFTGELFF.

In its sample, this clonotype was seen many times. This rearrangement joins TRBV5-5 to TRBJ2-6; D uncertain. CDR3 length equals 15 residues. Trimming took 2 bases from V and 4 from J, leaving 10 bases between them. Germline V CDR1 and CDR2: SGHKS, YYEKEE (reference sequence). The CDR3 loop is CASSLQVTGANVLTF. The CDR3 bases are TGTGCCAGCAGCTTACAAGTGACCGGGGCCAACGTCCTGACTTTC.

This clonotype was seen at least ten times. The V call is TRBV20-1, the J call TRBJ2-1, with 7 bases lining up with TRBD1. This CDR3 comprises 14 residues. Trimming took 6 bases from V and 0 from J; bases not matched to a gene: 5. Germline V gene data show CDR1 as DFQATT and CDR2 as SNEGSKA (reference sequence). CDR3 bases: TGCAGTGCCCCCGACAGGGTCTCCTACAATGAGCAGTTCTTC. It translates to CSAPDRVSYNEQFF.

In its sample, this clonotype was seen many times. The chain links TRBV27 to TRBJ2-1; 8 bases align to TRBD2. The CDR3 contains 13 residues. Germline lookup yields CDR1 MNHEY and CDR2 SMNVEV (reference sequence). The J segment lost 9 bases and the V segment lost 7 bases, leaving 8 bases of the junction unmatched. The CDR3 protein is CASTPGGQVEQFF. The CDR3 region has the DNA TGTGCCAGCACTCCGGGGGGGCAGGTTGAGCAGTTCTTC.

This clonotype appeared many times. The V call is TRBV4-3, the J call TRBJ2-3; D unclear. The CDR3 covers 14 residues. The germline V gene encodes CDR1 LGHNA and CDR2 YSLEER. V lost 0 bases to trimming and J lost 4 bases, with 8 bases between them. The CDR3 sequence is CASSQDGSSDTQYF. CDR3 coding DNA: TGCGCCAGCAGCCAAGATGGGTCTTCAGATACGCAGTATTTT.

This clonotype was found many times. V gene TRBV29-1 combines with J gene TRBJ2-1, with D unresolved. Trimming left V 6 bases short and J 8 bases short, with 14 bases between. The CDR3 spans 12 residues. Germline values: CDR1 SQVTM, CDR2 ANQGSEA. The CDR3 region has the DNA TGCAGCGTCGCGACTCGGTGGGATGAGCAGTTCTTC. Amino acids: CSVATRWDEQFF.

A single count supports this clonotype. The rearrangement links TRBV4-2 to TRBJ2-1; possibly TRBD2 for D (6 bases). The CDR3 consists of 16 residues. Deletions cut 4 bases from V and 0 bases from J, with 13 bases between. CDR1 LGHNA and CDR2 YNFKEQ come from the germline V gene. This CDR3 reads CASSPPAGGSYNEQFF. The CDR3 region has the DNA TGTGCCAGCAGCCCCCCTGCCGGGGGCTCCTACAATGAGCAGTTCTTC.

This clonotype came up many times. The chain employs TRBV20-1 and TRBJ2-1, with 14 bases aligning to TRBD2. The V gene end was trimmed by 3 bases and the J gene end by 4 bases; junction bases not matched to a gene: 2. The length of the CDR3 is 15 residues. The V gene's germline CDR1 is DFQATT and CDR2 SNEGSKA (reference sequence). The CDR3 region is CSARRTSGRYNEQFF. In DNA form, the CDR3 reads TGCAGTGCTAGGCGGACTAGCGGGAGGTACAATGAGCAGTTCTTC.

This clonotype has a count of ten or more. The rearrangement uses TRBV5-1 and TRBJ2-7; no clear D gene. V shed 0 bases and J shed 5 bases, with 6 bases lying between them. This CDR3 spans 12 amino acids. Germline V gene sequence: CDR1 SGHRS, CDR2 YFSETQ. CDR3 in amino acids: CASSLGNHEQYF. The CDR3 DNA reads TGCGCCAGCAGCTTGGGAAACCACGAGCAGTACTTC. Based on the CDR3 plus reference TRBV5-1 and TRBJ2-7, the full variable domain is KAGVTQTPRYLIKTRGQQVTLSCSPISGHRSVSWYQQTPGQGLQFLFEYFSETQRNKGNFPGRFSGRQFSNSRSEMNVSTLELGDSALYLCASSLGNHEQYFGPGTRLTVT.

There are many counts of this clonotype. The CDR3 region is CASSLMGRETGELFF. CDR3 in DNA: TGTGCCAGCAGCTTGATGGGCAGGGAGACCGGGGAGCTGTTTTTT. The chain recombines TRBV7-2 with TRBJ2-2; D may match TRBD1 or TRBD2 (5 bases each). Trimming took 3 bases from V and 5 from J, leaving 13 bases between them. Germline V gene data show CDR1 as SGHTA and CDR2 as FQGNSA. This CDR3 comprises 15 residues.

This clonotype has ten or more counts. The J gene is TRBJ1-1, the V gene TRBV20-1, with D unclear. The germline V and J ends were trimmed by 7 bases and 3 bases, with 12 bases remaining between them. Germline CDR1 reads DFQATT; CDR2 reads SNEGSKA (reference sequence). CDR3 length equals 12 residues. Written as DNA, the CDR3 is TGCAGTGTACCTCGTGGTGACACTGAAGCTTTCTTT. Translating it yields CSVPRGDTEAFF.

This clonotype has at least ten counts. This chain links TRBV28 with TRBJ1-5, with D possibly matching TRBD1 (5 bases). Germline V lookup: CDR1 MDHEN, CDR2 SYDVKM. V was cut by 0 bases and J by 2 bases, with 8 bases left in between. The CDR3 loop spans 15 amino acids. The CDR3 nucleotides read TGTGCCAGCAGTTTATGGGGGCAGGGCAATCAGCCCCAGCATTTT. The encoded protein is CASSLWGQGNQPQHF.

This clonotype came up many times. The chain recombines TRBV12-3 or TRBV12-4 with TRBJ1-5; a possible D gene is TRBD1 (5 bases). Trimming cost V 1 base and J 6 bases, with 7 bases left between them. This CDR3 region has 13 residues. CDR3 nucleotides: TGTGCCAGCAGTTTAGGACAGTTTCAGCCCCAGCATTTT. This encodes CASSLGQFQPQHF.

This clonotype was seen many times. The chain is built from TRBV12-3 or TRBV12-4 and TRBJ1-2; D is perhaps TRBD1 (6 bases). The CDR3 spans 14 residues. V was clipped by 5 bases and J by 4 bases, with 14 bases between them. CDR3 amino acids: CASSARRGAYGYTF. DNA of the CDR3: TGTGCCAGCAGTGCCCGGAGGGGGGCCTATGGCTACACCTTC.

This clonotype was counted at least ten times. The chain employs TRBV5-1 and TRBJ2-5, with D possibly matching TRBD1 (6 bases). The CDR3 is 13 residues long. Per germline, CDR1 SGHRS and CDR2 YFSETQ. V was trimmed by 4 bases and J by 4 bases, leaving 11 bases between them. This chain's CDR3 is CASSRGRGETQYF. The CDR3 region has the DNA TGCGCCAGCAGCCGGGGCAGGGGAGAGACCCAGTACTTC.